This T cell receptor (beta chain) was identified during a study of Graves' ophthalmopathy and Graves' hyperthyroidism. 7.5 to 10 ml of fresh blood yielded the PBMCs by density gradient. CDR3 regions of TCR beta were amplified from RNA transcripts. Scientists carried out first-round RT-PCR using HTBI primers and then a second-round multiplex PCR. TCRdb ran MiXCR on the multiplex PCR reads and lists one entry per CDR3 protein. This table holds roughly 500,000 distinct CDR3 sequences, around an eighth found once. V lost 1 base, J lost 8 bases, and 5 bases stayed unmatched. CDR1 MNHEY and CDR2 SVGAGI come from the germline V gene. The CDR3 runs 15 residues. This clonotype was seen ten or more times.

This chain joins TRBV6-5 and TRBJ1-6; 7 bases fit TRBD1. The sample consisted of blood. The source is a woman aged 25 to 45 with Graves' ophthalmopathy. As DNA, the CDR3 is TGTGCCAGCAGTTACTGGCACAGGGGTGATTCACCCCTCCACTTT. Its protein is CASSYWHRGDSPLHF.